This T cell receptor beta chain was recorded in a study of early T cells in non-severe SARS-CoV-2 infection. Overall study context: Unpaired chains resulted from sequencing bulk RNA of unsorted whole blood. Study-level results: Database matching using VDJdb favored anti-spike CD8 responses, with private and CD4 specificities left missing.

This clonotype occurred many times. Antigen unknown. From germline, CDR1 is SGHTA and CDR2 FQGNSA. The ends were cut back, 1 base at V and 12 bases at J, with 7 bases in the middle. CDR3 length equals 12 residues. cDNA molecules, individually, were tagged with unique molecular identifiers. TCRdb redid the calling of the 5' RACE reads with MiXCR, one entry per CDR3 protein. The sample holds tens of thousands of distinct CDR3 sequences, over 4.5% seen once. The TCR originated in an adult who was a healthcare worker with PCR-confirmed SARS-CoV-2 infection or an uninfected control (not recorded which). Sequencing was done on a sample of whole blood. The chain combines TRBV7-2 with TRBJ1-6; D gene uncertain. This CDR3 reads CASSLGVGPLHF. CDR3 DNA sequence: TGTGCCAGCAGCTTAGGGGTTGGACCCCTCCACTTT.